The 21 T cell receptor beta chains presented below share a single source sample, sequenced in a study of T cell responses to AZD1222 COVID-19 vaccine. Profiling relied on immunoSEQ multiplex PCR, and the TCRdb table lists in-frame clones only, not all of them. The sample shows around 160,000 clones, 91% of them seen only once. Sample: peripheral blood, taken on day 0 of AZD1222 vaccination. All receptors come from an adult in good health.

V usage is TRBV18 and J usage is TRBJ1-2; TRBD1 agrees at 7 bases. There are 14 residues in the CDR3. V shed 4 bases, J shed 6 bases, and the junction held 8 bases outside the gene matches. CDR1 and CDR2 from the germline V gene are KGHSH and LQKENI. The CDR3, as DNA: TGTGCCAGCTCACTCCAGGGGGTCGTGGATGGCTACACCTTC. Protein sequence: CASSLQGVVDGYTF.

The V and J genes are TRBV7-9 and TRBJ2-3; perhaps D is TRBD1 or TRBD2 (5 bases each). Trimming took 5 bases from V and 2 from J, leaving 8 bases between them. Germline lookup yields CDR1 SEHNR and CDR2 FQNEAQ (reference sequence). There are 13 residues in the CDR3. CDR3 region: CASSPGTTDTQYF. Here the CDR3 DNA reads TGTGCCAGCAGCCCCGGGACCACAGATACGCAGTATTTT.

The chain couples TRBV5-4 to TRBJ1-5; D is unresolved. Looked up from germline, CDR1 is SGHNT and CDR2 is YYREEE (reference sequence). Trimming took off 0 bases at V and 2 bases at J, with 12 bases between the two ends. The CDR3 extends over 16 amino acids. This chain's CDR3 is CASSLGGGRGNQPQHF. The CDR3 nucleotides read TGTGCCAGCAGCTTGGGAGGAGGGAGAGGCAATCAGCCCCAGCATTTT. Variable domain in full (rest from reference TRBV5-4 and TRBJ1-5): ETGVTQSPTHLIKTRGQQVTLRCSSQSGHNTVSWYQQALGQGPQFIFQYYREEENGRGNFPPRFSGLQFPNYSSELNVNALELDDSALYLCASSLGGGRGNQPQHFGDGTRLSIL.

The CDR3 DNA follows: TGTGCCAGTAGTATGGGACAGGGGGCTACAGATACGCAGTATTTT. This encodes CASSMGQGATDTQYF. The chain recombines TRBV19 with TRBJ2-3, with TRBD1 matching over 12 bases. The CDR3 has 15 amino acids. Germline V lookup: CDR1 LNHDA, CDR2 SQIVND (reference sequence). V trimming: 3 bases; J trimming: 3 bases; junction bases outside the gene matches: 1.

The gene calls are TRBV19 and TRBJ1-5; no clear D gene. Per the germline V gene, CDR1 is LNHDA and CDR2 is SQIVND (reference sequence). V was shortened by 6 bases and J by 4 bases, with 16 bases between the two germline ends. There are 15 residues in the CDR3. CDR3 in amino acids: CASRTSERGNQPQHF. CDR3 DNA sequence: TGTGCCAGTAGGACCTCTGAACGCGGGAATCAGCCCCAGCATTTT.

This clone was seen only once. V usage is TRBV6-2 or TRBV6-3 and J usage is TRBJ2-7; 8 nucleotides agree with TRBD2. V shed 6 bases and J 0 bases; nucleotides not matched to a gene: 7. The CDR3 consists of 15 residues. Germline CDR1 and CDR2: MNHEY and SVGEGT. CDR3 residues: CASSQLAVYSYEQYF. The CDR3 nucleotides read TGTGCCAGCAGCCAACTAGCGGTCTACTCCTACGAGCAGTACTTC.

This clone was recorded once. V gene TRBV30 combines with J gene TRBJ1-6; tentative D call: TRBD1 (5 bases). Trimming removed 4 bases at V and 7 bases at J, with 11 bases between. The CDR3 is 13 amino acids. Germline CDR1 and CDR2: GTSNPN and SVGIG (reference sequence). The DNA for the CDR3 is TGTGCCTGGAATGGCAGGGACAATTCACCCCTCCACTTT. Amino acids: CAWNGRDNSPLHF.

The chain joins TRBV9 to TRBJ1-1; weak D call: TRBD1 (5 bases). Trimming took 1 base from V and 1 from J, leaving 11 bases between them. The germline gives CDR1 SGDLS, CDR2 YYNGEE. CDR3 length: 15 residues. The CDR3 nucleotides read TGTGCCAGCAGCGTATGGGCAGGGCCGAACACTGAAGCTTTCTTT. Amino acid sequence: CASSVWAGPNTEAFF. Looking up the rest from reference TRBV9 and TRBJ1-1 gives the full variable domain: DSGVTQTPKHLITATGQRVTLRCSPRSGDLSVYWYQQSLDQGLQFLIQYYNGEERAKGNILERFSAQQFPDLHSELNLSSLELGDSALYFCASSVWAGPNTEAFFGQGTRLTVV.

This sequence joins TRBV6-4 and TRBJ2-2, with D tentatively TRBD2 (5 bases). The V end lost 6 bases, the J end lost 5 bases, and 13 bases lay between the germline ends. The CDR3 extends over 14 amino acids. CDR1 MRHNA and CDR2 SNTAGT come from the germline V gene. The CDR3 loop reads CASSQGSGTGELFF. CDR3 nucleotide sequence: TGTGCCAGCAGCCAAGGGAGTGGGACCGGGGAGCTGTTTTTT.

CDR3 DNA: TGTGCCAGTAGTCCAGAGCGGGACTTCCACCAAGAGACCCAGTACTTC. Amino acids: CASSPERDFHQETQYF. The chain uses TRBV19 and TRBJ2-5; 7 positions agree with TRBD2. Germline assignment: CDR1 LNHDA and CDR2 SQIVND (reference sequence). The trim removed 5 bases at V and 0 bases at J, leaving 9 bases unmatched. The CDR3 has 16 amino acids.

The chain recombines TRBV19 with TRBJ2-5; no definite D call. The V end lost 3 bases, the J end lost 4 bases, and 12 bases lay between the germline ends. Germline V gene sequence: CDR1 LNHDA, CDR2 SQIVND (reference sequence). This CDR3 is 14 amino acids long. The CDR3: CASSIRLQRETQYF. CDR3 coding DNA: TGTGCCAGTAGTATTAGGCTGCAACGAGAGACCCAGTACTTC.

The rearrangement joins TRBV30 to TRBJ1-5; D unresolved. The CDR3 has 13 amino acids. Germline CDR1 GTSNPN, CDR2 SVGIG (reference sequence). With 0 bases removed from V and 5 bases from J, the gap between germline ends came to 8 bases. The DNA of the CDR3 is TGTGCCTGGAGTGTAAAGAGCGATCAGCCCCAGCATTTT. Residues: CAWSVKSDQPQHF.

The J gene is TRBJ2-3, the V gene TRBV25-1; TRBD1 matches at 10 bases. Trimming cost V 6 bases and J 4 bases; bases outside gene matches: 7. Germline V gene data show CDR1 as MGHDK and CDR2 as SYGVNS. The CDR3 length is 15 residues. CDR3 loop: CASSVRDRGSDTQYF. The DNA for the CDR3 is TGTGCCAGCAGCGTCCGGGACAGGGGTTCAGATACGCAGTATTTT. The variable domain in full, completed from reference TRBV25-1 and TRBJ2-3, reads EADIYQTPRYLVIGTGKKITLECSQTMGHDKMYWYQQDPGMELHLIHYSYGVNSTEKGDLSSESTVSRIRTEHFPLTLESARPSHTSQYLCASSVRDRGSDTQYFGPGTRLTVL.

This clone is categorized as medium-sized. The chain carries TRBV4-3 and TRBJ2-7; 11 bases are shared with TRBD2. The CDR3 has 15 residues. The V and J ends lost 4 bases and 3 bases, in that order; junction bases with no gene match: 5. Germline-derived CDR1 and CDR2 are LGHNA and YSLEER. CDR3 nucleotide sequence: TGCGCCAGCAGCCTCGACCTAGCGGGGGGCTACGAGCAGTACTTC. It encodes CASSLDLAGGYEQYF.

The chain couples TRBV5-4 to TRBJ2-3, with 12 bases matching TRBD2. Germline V gives CDR1 SGHNT, CDR2 YYREEE (reference sequence). The CDR3 has 19 residues. V lost 4 bases and J lost 0; bases outside the gene matches: 12. The CDR3, as DNA: TGTGCCAGCAGCCTCGAGGGACTAGCGGGCGGCTTTAGCACAGATACGCAGTATTTT. Translation gives CASSLEGLAGGFSTDTQYF.

The rearrangement links TRBV5-6 to TRBJ1-1; 7 bases are a match to TRBD1. Germline CDR1 is SGHDT and CDR2 is YYEEEE. The CDR3 extends over 15 amino acids. J lost 6 bases, V lost 3 bases, and 11 bases had no gene match. CDR3 sequence reads: CASSYTTTGVAEAFF. Here the CDR3 DNA reads TGTGCCAGCAGCTACACAACAACAGGGGTCGCTGAAGCTTTCTTT.

This clone was counted a single time. In DNA, the CDR3 is TGTGCCAGCAGTGAAGAAATTGGGTCAGCCGGCTATGGCTACACCTTC. Its translation: CASSEEIGSAGYGYTF. The J gene is TRBJ1-2, the V gene TRBV6-1; D gene uncertain. There are 16 residues in the CDR3. Looked up from germline, CDR1 is MNHNS and CDR2 is SASEGT. Deletions cut 1 base from V and 4 bases from J, with 16 bases between.

The chain has TRBV28 and TRBJ1-1; D call uncertain. Germline V gives CDR1 MDHEN, CDR2 SYDVKM. The length of the CDR3 is 13 residues. V lost 2 bases, J lost 0 bases, and 4 bases lay in between. The CDR3 region is CASSLQLNTEAFF. The CDR3 DNA follows: TGTGCCAGCAGTTTACAGTTGAACACTGAAGCTTTCTTT.

The chain is built from TRBV5-1 and TRBJ1-4, with TRBD1 identical over 8 bases. J was trimmed by 8 bases and V by 3 bases; bases with no gene match: 6. CDR1 and CDR2 (germline): SGHRS, YFSETQ. This CDR3 spans 14 amino acids. As DNA, the CDR3 is TGCGCCAGCAGCTCCGGACAGGGACGCGAAAAACTGTTTTTT. Translation: CASSSGQGREKLFF.

In the case of this clone: The junction departs from germline at one end; a sequencing error may be responsible. The V and J genes are TRBV11-2 and TRBJ1-1; no clear D gene. CDR3 length: 13 amino acids. CDR1 is SGHAT and CDR2 is FQNNGV in the germline V gene. CDR3 coding DNA: TGTGCCGGCAGCTTAACAACGCGCACTGAAGCTTTCTTT. Encoded protein: CAGSLTTRTEAFF.

The chain combines TRBV5-8 with TRBJ1-2; TRBD1 aligns across 7 bases. J gave up 5 bases and V 1 base, and 2 bases lay outside the gene matches. Germline CDR1 reads SGHTS; CDR2 reads YDEGEE. The CDR3 is made up of 13 amino acids. This CDR3 is CASSLFRGYGYTF. The CDR3 DNA sequence: TGTGCCAGCAGCTTGTTCAGGGGGTATGGCTACACCTTC.